This T cell receptor beta chain emerged from a study of blood T cell repertoires in COVID-19. Across the whole study: Some COVID-19 samples were acute and others convalescent; all came from the United States, Italy and Spain. PBMCs, B-cell-depleted T cells, or T cells provided the cDNA or gDNA that made up the material.

CDR3 length: 11 amino acids. The germline gives CDR1 LNHDA, CDR2 SQIVND (reference sequence). The V end was cut by 8 bases, the J end by 7 bases, with 8 bases between. Authors' data handling: Amplification of reference gene primers was used by the study to estimate nucleated cell counts. Clones were read by immunoSEQ multiplex PCR, and TCRdb kept only the in-frame ones, dropping some. V and J calls and clone size are given by that table; D and trimming were obtained from the DNA. The sample lists roughly 670,000 clones, about 87% occurring once. This chain links TRBV19 with TRBJ1-4; D is ambiguous. The TCR sequence derives from a woman between 18 and 30 years old with acute or convalescent COVID-19. The sample consisted of peripheral blood. This CDR3 is CASSRREKLFF. CDR3 sequence (DNA): TGTGCCAGTTCTAGGCGTGAAAAACTGTTTTTT.